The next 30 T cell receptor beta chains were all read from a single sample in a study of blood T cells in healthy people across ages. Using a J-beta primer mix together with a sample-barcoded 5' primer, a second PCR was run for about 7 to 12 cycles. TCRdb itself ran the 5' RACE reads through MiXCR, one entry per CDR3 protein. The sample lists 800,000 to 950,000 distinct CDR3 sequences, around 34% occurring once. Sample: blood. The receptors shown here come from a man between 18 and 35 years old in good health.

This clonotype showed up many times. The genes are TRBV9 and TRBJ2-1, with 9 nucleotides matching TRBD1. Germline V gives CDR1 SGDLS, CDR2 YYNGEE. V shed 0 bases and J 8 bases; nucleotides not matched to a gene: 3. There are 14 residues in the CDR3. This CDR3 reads CASSVGQGEDEQFF. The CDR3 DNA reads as TGTGCCAGCAGCGTAGGACAGGGGGAAGATGAGCAGTTCTTC.

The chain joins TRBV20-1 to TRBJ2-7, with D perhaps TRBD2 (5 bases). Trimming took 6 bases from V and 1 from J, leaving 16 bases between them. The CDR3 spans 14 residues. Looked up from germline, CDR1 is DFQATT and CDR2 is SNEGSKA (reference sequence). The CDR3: CSALPADLSYEQYF. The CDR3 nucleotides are TGCAGTGCCCTCCCAGCGGACCTTTCCTACGAGCAGTACTTC.

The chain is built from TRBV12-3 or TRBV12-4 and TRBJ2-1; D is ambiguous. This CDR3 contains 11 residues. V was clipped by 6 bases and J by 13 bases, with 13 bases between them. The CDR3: CASSPSYPQFF. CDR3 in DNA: TGTGCCAGCAGCCCGAGTTATCCTCAGTTCTTC.

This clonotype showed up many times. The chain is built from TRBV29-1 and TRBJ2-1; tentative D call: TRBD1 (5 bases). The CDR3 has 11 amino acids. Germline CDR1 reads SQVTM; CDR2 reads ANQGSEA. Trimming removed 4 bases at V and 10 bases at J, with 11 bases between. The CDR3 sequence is CSVVEGEEQFF. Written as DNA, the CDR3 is TGCAGCGTTGTGGAAGGGGAAGAGCAGTTCTTC.

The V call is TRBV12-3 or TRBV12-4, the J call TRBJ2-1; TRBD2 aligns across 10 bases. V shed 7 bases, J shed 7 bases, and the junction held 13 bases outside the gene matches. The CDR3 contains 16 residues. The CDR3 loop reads CASTPWGSGGLNEQFF. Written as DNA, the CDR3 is TGTGCCAGCACCCCGTGGGGTAGCGGGGGGCTAAATGAGCAGTTCTTC.

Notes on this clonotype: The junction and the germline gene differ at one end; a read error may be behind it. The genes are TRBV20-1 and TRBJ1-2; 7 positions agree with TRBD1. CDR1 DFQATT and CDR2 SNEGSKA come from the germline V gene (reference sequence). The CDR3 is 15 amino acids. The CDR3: CSAGDYQGGQGGYTF. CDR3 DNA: TGCAGTGCTGGAGATTACCAAGGGGGCCAGGGTGGCTACACCTTC.

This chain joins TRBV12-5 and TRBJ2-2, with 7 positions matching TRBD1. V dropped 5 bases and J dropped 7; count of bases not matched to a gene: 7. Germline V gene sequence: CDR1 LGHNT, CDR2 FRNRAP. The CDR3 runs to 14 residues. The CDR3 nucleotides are TGTGCTAGTGGTCCGGACAGGTCCGACGGGGAGCTGTTTTTT. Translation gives CASGPDRSDGELFF.

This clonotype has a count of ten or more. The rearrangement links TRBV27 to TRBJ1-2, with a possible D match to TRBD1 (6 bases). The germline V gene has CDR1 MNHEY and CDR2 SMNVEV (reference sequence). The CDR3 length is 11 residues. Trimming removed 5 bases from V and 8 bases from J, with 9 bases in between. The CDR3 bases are TGTGCCAGCAGTCAGGGGAGCGGCTACACCTTC. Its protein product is CASSQGSGYTF.

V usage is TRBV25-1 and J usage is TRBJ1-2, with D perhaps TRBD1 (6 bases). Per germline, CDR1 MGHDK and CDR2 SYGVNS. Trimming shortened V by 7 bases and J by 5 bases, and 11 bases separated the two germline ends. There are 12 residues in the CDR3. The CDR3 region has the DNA TGTGCCAGCATGCAGGGGCAGTATGGCTACACCTTC. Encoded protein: CASMQGQYGYTF.

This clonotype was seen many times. The CDR3 sequence is CSALAGDISTDTQYF. CDR3 sequence (DNA): TGCAGTGCTCTAGCGGGGGACATCAGCACAGATACGCAGTATTTT. The chain is built from TRBV20-1 and TRBJ2-3, with 10 bases lining up with TRBD2. This CDR3 has 15 residues. The V segment lost 5 bases and the J segment 0 bases; nucleotides outside the gene matches: 5. Germline-derived CDR1 and CDR2 are DFQATT and SNEGSKA (reference sequence).

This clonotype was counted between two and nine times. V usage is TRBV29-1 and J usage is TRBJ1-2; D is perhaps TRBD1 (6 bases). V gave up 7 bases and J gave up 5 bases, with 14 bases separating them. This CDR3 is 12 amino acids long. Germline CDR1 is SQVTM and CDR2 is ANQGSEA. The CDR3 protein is CSGRTDLYGYTF. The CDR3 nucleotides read TGCAGCGGCCGGACAGACCTGTATGGCTACACCTTC.

The CDR3: CASSLGGLAGVRNEQFF. The DNA of the CDR3 is TGTGCCAGCAGCTTGGGAGGACTAGCGGGGGTAAGGAATGAGCAGTTCTTC. The chain joins TRBV5-4 to TRBJ2-1; TRBD2 aligns across 13 bases. Germline trimming cut 0 bases from V and 7 bases from J; bases unmatched to any gene: 7. The CDR3 sequence is 17 residues long. The V gene's germline CDR1 is SGHNT and CDR2 YYREEE (reference sequence).

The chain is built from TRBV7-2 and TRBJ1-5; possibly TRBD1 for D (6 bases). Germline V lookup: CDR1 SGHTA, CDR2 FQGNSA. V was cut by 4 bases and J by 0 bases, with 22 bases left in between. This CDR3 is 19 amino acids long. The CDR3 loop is CASSSRTALPSYSNQPQHF. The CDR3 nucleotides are TGTGCCAGCAGCTCCCGGACAGCCCTTCCCTCTTATAGCAATCAGCCCCAGCATTTT.

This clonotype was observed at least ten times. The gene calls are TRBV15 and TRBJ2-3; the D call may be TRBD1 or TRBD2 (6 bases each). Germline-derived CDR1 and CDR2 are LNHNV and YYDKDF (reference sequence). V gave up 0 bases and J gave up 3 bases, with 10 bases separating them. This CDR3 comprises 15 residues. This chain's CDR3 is CATSRDEGGTDTQYF. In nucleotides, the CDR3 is TGTGCCACCAGCAGAGACGAGGGGGGTACAGATACGCAGTATTTT.

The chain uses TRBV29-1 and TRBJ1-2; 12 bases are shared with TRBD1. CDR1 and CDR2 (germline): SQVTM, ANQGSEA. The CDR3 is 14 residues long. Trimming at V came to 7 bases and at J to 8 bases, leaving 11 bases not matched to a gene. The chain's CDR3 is CSGSSGTGGWGYTF. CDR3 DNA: TGCAGCGGAAGCTCCGGGACAGGGGGCTGGGGCTACACCTTC.

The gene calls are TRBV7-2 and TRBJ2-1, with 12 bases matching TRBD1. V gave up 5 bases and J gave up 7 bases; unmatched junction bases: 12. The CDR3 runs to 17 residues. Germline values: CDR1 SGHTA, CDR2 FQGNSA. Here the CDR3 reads CASSHGTGGAGRNEQFF. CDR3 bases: TGTGCCAGCAGCCACGGGACAGGGGGCGCAGGTCGAAATGAGCAGTTCTTC. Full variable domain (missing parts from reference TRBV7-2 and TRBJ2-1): GAGVSQSPSNKVTEKGKDVELRCDPISGHTALYWYRQSLGQGLEFLIYFQGNSAPDKSGLPSDRFSAERTGGSVSTLTIQRTQQEDSAVYLCASSHGTGGAGRNEQFFGPGTRLTVL.

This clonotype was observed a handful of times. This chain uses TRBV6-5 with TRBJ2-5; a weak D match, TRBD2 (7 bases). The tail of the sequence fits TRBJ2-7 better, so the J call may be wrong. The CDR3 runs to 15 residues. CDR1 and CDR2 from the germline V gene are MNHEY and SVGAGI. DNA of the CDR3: TGTGCCAGCAGTCTCGGCGGGGGCAGATTAAACGAGCAGTACTTC. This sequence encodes CASSLGGGRLNEQYF.

In DNA, the CDR3 is TGCAGTGCGCAGCAGGGGGGCGGAGGGGCTGGAAATCAGCCCCAGCATTTT. Translating gives CSAQQGGGGAGNQPQHF. V and J are TRBV20-1 and TRBJ1-5, with 7 positions matching TRBD1. Germline-derived CDR1 and CDR2 are DFQATT and SNEGSKA (reference sequence). J lost 4 bases, V lost 6 bases, and 18 bases had no gene match. The CDR3 contains 17 residues.

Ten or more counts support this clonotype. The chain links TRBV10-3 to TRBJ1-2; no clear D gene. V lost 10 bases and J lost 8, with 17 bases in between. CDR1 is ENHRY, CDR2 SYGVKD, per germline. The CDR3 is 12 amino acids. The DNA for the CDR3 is TGTGCCACGGCCGGCCTAATCGGGGGCTACACCTTC. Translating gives CATAGLIGGYTF.

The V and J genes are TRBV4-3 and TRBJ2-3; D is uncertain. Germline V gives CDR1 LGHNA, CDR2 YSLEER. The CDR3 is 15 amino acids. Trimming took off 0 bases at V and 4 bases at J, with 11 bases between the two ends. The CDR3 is CASSQEPARADTQYF. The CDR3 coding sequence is TGCGCCAGCAGCCAAGAACCGGCTAGGGCAGATACGCAGTATTTT.

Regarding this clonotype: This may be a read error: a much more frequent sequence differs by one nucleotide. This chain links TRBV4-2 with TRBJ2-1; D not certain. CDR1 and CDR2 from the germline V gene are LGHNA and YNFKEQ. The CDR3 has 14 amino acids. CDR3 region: CACSQDLLYNEQFF. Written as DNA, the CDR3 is TGTGCCTGCAGCCAAGATTTACTTTACAATGAGCAGTTCTTC.

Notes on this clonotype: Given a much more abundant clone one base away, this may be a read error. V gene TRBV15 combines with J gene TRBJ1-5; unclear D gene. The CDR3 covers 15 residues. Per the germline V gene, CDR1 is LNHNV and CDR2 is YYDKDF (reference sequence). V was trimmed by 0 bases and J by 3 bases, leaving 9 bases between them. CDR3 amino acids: CATSRESGDNQPQHF. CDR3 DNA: TGTGCCACCAGCAGAGAATCGGGAGACAATCAGCCCCAGCATTTT.

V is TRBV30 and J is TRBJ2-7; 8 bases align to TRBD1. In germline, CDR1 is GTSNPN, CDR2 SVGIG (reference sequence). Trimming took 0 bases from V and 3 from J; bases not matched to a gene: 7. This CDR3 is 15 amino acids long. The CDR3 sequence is CAWSVHRTGSYEQYF. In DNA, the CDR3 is TGTGCCTGGAGTGTACATCGGACAGGGAGCTACGAGCAGTACTTC.

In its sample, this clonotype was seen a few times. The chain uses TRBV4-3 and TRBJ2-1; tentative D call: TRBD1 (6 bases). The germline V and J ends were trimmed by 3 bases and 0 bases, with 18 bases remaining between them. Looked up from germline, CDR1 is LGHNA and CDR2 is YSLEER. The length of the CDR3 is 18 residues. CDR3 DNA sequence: TGCGCCAGCAGCCATTACGTCGACAGGCCCCCCTCCTACAATGAGCAGTTCTTC. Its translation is CASSHYVDRPPSYNEQFF.

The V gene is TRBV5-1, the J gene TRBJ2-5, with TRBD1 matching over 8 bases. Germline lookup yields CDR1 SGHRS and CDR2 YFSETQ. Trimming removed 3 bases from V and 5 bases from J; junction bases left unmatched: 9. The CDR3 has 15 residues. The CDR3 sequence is CASSSSPTGAETQYF. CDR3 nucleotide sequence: TGCGCCAGCAGCTCTTCTCCGACAGGGGCGGAGACCCAGTACTTC.

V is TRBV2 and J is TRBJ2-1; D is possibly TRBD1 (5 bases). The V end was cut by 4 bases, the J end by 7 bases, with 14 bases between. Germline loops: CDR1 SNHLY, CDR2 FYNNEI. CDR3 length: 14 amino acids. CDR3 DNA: TGTGCCAGCAGTGTCGGAACAGGCAGTAATGAGCAGTTCTTC. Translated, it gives CASSVGTGSNEQFF.

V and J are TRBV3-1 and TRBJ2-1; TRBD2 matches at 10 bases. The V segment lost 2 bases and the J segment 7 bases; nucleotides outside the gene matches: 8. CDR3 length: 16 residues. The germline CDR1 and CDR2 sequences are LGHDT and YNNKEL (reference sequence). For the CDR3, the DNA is TGTGCCAGCAGCCAAAGGGCTAGCGGGAGTAGGAATGAGCAGTTCTTC. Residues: CASSQRASGSRNEQFF.

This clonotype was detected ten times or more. The CDR3 coding sequence is TGTGCCAGCGGAGGAGGCCCCTATGGCTACACCTTC. Its protein is CASGGGPYGYTF. The V and J genes are TRBV12-3 or TRBV12-4 and TRBJ1-2; no firm D call. Deletions cut 8 bases from V and 4 bases from J, with 11 bases between. This CDR3 has 12 residues.

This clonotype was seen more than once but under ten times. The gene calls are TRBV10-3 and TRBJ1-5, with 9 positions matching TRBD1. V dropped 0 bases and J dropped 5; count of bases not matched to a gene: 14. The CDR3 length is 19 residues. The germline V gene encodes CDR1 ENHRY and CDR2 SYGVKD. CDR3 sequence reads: CAISESNELRDRDHQPQHF. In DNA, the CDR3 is TGTGCCATCAGTGAGTCGAATGAATTAAGGGACAGGGACCATCAGCCCCAGCATTTT.

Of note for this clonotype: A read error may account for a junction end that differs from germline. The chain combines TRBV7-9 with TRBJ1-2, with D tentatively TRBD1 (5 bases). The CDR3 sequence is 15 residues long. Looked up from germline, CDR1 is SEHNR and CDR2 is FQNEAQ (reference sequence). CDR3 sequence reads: CTSSLAEFLRGGYTF. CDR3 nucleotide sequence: TGTACCAGCAGCTTAGCGGAGTTTCTAAGGGGTGGCTACACCTTC.